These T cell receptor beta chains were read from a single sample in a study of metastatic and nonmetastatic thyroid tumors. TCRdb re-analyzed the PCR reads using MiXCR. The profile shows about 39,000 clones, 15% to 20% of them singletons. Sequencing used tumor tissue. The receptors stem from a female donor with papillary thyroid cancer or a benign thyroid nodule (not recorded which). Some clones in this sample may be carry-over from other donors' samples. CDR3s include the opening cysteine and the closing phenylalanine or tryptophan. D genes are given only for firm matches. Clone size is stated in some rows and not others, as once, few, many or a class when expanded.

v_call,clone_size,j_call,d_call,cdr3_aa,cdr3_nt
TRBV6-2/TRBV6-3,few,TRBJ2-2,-,CASSHLNGGTVELFF,TGTGCCAGCAGTCACCTCAATGGGGGCACCGTGGAGCTGTTTTTT
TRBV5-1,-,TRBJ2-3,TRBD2,CASSLASGSGSDTQYF,TGCGCCAGCAGCTTGGCTAGCGGGAGTGGGTCAGATACGCAGTATTTT
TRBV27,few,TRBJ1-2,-,CASSPQGQYGYTF,TGTGCCAGCAGTCCACAGGGCCAGTATGGCTACACCTTC
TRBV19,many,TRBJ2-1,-,CASSIGASSYNEQFF,TGTGCCAGTAGTATCGGGGCTAGCTCCTACAATGAGCAGTTCTTC
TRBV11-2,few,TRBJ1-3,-,CASGLHASGRNTIYF,TGTGCCAGCGGCTTACATGCATCAGGGCGAAACACCATATATTTT
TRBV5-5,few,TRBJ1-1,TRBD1,CASSLVGQGAATEAFF,TGTGCCAGCAGCTTGGTTGGACAGGGGGCGGCCACTGAAGCTTTCTTT
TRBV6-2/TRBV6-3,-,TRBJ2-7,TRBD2,CASSYAGVTYDQYF,TGTGCCAGCAGTTACGCGGGGGTTACCTACGATCAGTACTTC
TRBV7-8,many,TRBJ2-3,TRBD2,CASSLSGIRYF,TGTGCCAGCAGCCTTAGCGGGATCAGGTATTTT
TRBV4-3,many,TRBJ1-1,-,CASSRGGRNTEAFF,TGCGCCAGCAGCCGAGGAGGAAGGAACACTGAAGCTTTCTTT
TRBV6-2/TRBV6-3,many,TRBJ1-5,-,CASRPGGALSNQPQHF,TGTGCCAGCCGTCCCGGCGGGGCCCTCTCTAATCAGCCCCAGCATTTT
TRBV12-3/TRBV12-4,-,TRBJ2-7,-,CASSHDAGAQYF,TGTGCCAGCAGCCATGATGCGGGGGCGCAGTACTTC
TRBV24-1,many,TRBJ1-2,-,CATSEGLGSYTF,TGTGCCACCAGTGAGGGGCTCGGAAGCTACACCTTC
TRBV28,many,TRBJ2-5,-,CASSLPGETQYF,TGTGCCAGCAGTTTACCGGGCGAGACCCAGTACTTC
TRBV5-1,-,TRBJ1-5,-,CSISLSGDQPQHF,TGCTCCATCAGCTTGTCAGGAGACCAGCCCCAGCATTTT
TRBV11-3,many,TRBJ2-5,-,CASSSRADPSMKTQYF,TGTGCCAGCAGCTCGAGGGCGGACCCCTCTATGAAGACCCAGTACTTC
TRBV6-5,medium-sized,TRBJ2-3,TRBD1,CASSYSTGGRDTQYF,TGTGCCAGCAGTTACTCAACAGGGGGGAGAGATACGCAGTATTTT
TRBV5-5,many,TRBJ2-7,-,CASSLSSGFDYEQYF,TGTGCCAGCAGCTTGAGTTCAGGTTTCGACTACGAGCAGTACTTC
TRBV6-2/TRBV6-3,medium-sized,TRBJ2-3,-,CASSLGAGDTQYF,TGTGCCAGCAGCCTTGGGGCGGGAGATACGCAGTATTTT
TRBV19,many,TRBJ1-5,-,CASSIKREGGQPQHF,TGTGCCAGTAGTATTAAGAGGGAGGGCGGTCAGCCCCAGCATTTT
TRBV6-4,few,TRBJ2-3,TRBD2,CASSDRLAGPDTQYF,TGTGCCAGCAGTGACCGGCTAGCGGGACCAGATACGCAGTATTTT
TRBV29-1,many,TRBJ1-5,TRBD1,CSVGTGGSPQHF,TGCAGCGTTGGGACAGGGGGCTCGCCCCAGCATTTT
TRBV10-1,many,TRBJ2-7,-,CASSEDKMDEQYF,TGCGCCAGCAGTGAGGATAAGATGGACGAGCAGTACTTC